Listed below are T cell receptor beta chains from one sample, sequenced in a study of control samples from healthy donors and cancer patients. The method was immunoSEQ multiplex PCR; TCRdb's version includes in-frame clones alone and lacks a portion of them. This sample carries 150,000 to 200,000 clones, almost 90% of them seen once, and the ten largest clones take less than 2%. Sequences were obtained from blood. The receptors originated from a man between 18 and 35 years old in good health. The CDR3 runs from the conserved cysteine through the conserved F or W. A D gene is named only where the DNA matches it firmly. Clone size, where shown, is once, few, many, or a class for clones that have expanded.

TRBJ2-7,TRBV18,.,.,14,CASSSDTSFYEQYF,TGTGCCAGCTCATCTGACACGTCCTTCTACGAGCAGTACTTC
TRBJ2-5,TRBV7-9,few,.,15,CASSIGTANLETQYF,TGTGCCAGCAGCATCGGGACTGCTAATTTGGAGACCCAGTACTTC
TRBJ2-2,TRBV12-3/TRBV12-4,.,.,12,CASNRGTGELFF,TGTGCCAGCAACCGAGGCACCGGGGAGCTGTTTTTT
TRBJ2-1,TRBV9,.,TRBD1,15,CASSDDRANYNEQFF,TGTGCCAGCAGCGATGACAGGGCCAACTACAATGAGCAGTTCTTC
TRBJ1-2,TRBV4-1,.,.,14,CASSQGDRAAVPTF,TGCGCCAGCAGCCAAGGAGATAGGGCGGCGGTTCCCACCTTC
TRBJ1-5,TRBV7-3,.,.,13,CASSFGGNQPQHF,TGTGCCAGCAGCTTTGGGGGAAATCAGCCCCAGCATTTT
TRBJ2-1,TRBV12-3/TRBV12-4,.,.,12,CASSFWRNEQFF,TGTGCCAGCAGTTTTTGGAGAAATGAGCAGTTCTTC
TRBJ1-1,TRBV6-1,.,TRBD1,15,CASSDPGGANTEAFF,TGTGCCAGCAGTGACCCAGGGGGCGCGAACACTGAAGCTTTCTTT
TRBJ2-7,TRBV18,.,.,13,CASSPPSVYEQYF,TGTGCCAGCTCACCACCGTCGGTCTACGAGCAGTACTTC
TRBJ1-2,TRBV29-1,.,.,11,CSVDEANGYTF,TGCAGCGTTGACGAGGCTAACGGCTACACCTTC
TRBJ1-1,TRBV10-3,.,.,14,CAISEGRGGGEAFF,TGTGCCATCAGTGAAGGCCGGGGAGGGGGTGAAGCTTTCTTT
TRBJ1-2,TRBV7-8,few,.,15,CASSLAPTNAYGYTF,TGTGCCAGCAGCTTAGCCCCGACAAACGCCTATGGCTACACCTTC
TRBJ1-2,TRBV5-6,.,TRBD1,13,CASRTPTGGGYTF,TGTGCCAGCAGGACCCCGACAGGGGGCGGCTACACCTTC
TRBJ2-5,TRBV6-2/TRBV6-3,.,.,12,CASSSGQETQYF,TGTGCCAGCAGTAGCGGCCAAGAGACCCAGTACTTC
TRBJ2-3,TRBV7-2,.,.,12,CASSLGQTFRYF,TGTGCCAGCAGCCTCGGACAGACCTTTAGGTATTTT
TRBJ1-1,TRBV28,.,.,15,CASKSSEGGYAEAFF,TGTGCCAGCAAAAGTTCGGAGGGAGGATATGCTGAAGCTTTCTTT